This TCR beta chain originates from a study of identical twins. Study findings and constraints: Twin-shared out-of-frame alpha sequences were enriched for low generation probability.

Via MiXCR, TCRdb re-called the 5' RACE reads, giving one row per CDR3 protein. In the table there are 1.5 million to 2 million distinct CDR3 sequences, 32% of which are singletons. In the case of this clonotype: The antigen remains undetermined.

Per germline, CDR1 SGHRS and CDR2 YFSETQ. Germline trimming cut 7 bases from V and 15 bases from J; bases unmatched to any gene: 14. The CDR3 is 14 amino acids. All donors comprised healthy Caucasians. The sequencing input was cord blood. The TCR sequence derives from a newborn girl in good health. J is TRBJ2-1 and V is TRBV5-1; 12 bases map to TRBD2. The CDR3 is CASGASTSGRIGFF. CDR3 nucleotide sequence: TGCGCCAGCGGGGCTTCGACTAGCGGGAGAATTGGGTTCTTC.